This TCR beta chain derives from a study of T cell clonotyping in hematopoietic cell transplantation. Study-wide context: Recipient samples before transplant were obtained post-cytoreduction.

Sample time point: recipient sample about 28 days before transplant, after cytoreduction. J lost 5 bases, V lost 3 bases, and 2 bases had no gene match. The CDR3 runs to 15 residues. CDR1 is SGHRS and CDR2 is YFSETQ in the germline V gene. Clones were sequenced by immunoSEQ multiplex PCR, and TCRdb holds only the in-frame ones, with some missing. The top ten clones hold approximately 8% of a sample with 15,000 to 20,000 clones, about 84% of them seen once. The chain combines TRBV5-1 with TRBJ2-5, with 15 bases aligning to TRBD2. Sequencing used peripheral blood mononuclear cells, obtained before stem cell transplant. The TCR comes from a man aged 50 or older with acute myeloid leukemia. Some clones in this sample may be carry-over from other donors' samples. As DNA, the CDR3 is TGCGCCAGCAGCTCGGGACTAGCGGGGGGTGAGACCCAGTACTTC. Its translation: CASSSGLAGGETQYF.